These 20 T cell receptor beta chains came from one sample sequenced in a study of shared clonotypes between healthy human individuals. Profiling relied on immunoSEQ multiplex PCR, and the TCRdb table lists in-frame clones only, not all of them. The table has some 2,100,000 clones, around 95% seen once. Sequences were obtained from naive CD4+ T cells sorted from blood. As for subset: CD45RA+ positively selected. These receptors were collected from a man aged 18 to 30 in good health.

The rearrangement uses TRBV20-1 and TRBJ2-7; D remains ambiguous. CDR3 length: 11 residues. In germline, CDR1 is DFQATT, CDR2 SNEGSKA (reference sequence). V lost 3 bases and J lost 4, with 7 bases in between. The DNA of the CDR3 is TGCAGTGCTAGCCCCCGGTACGAGCAGTACTTC. This codes for CSASPRYEQYF.

The genes are TRBV6-8 and TRBJ2-2, with D possibly TRBD1 on 5 matching bases. V was clipped by 5 bases and J by 1 base, with 11 bases between them. Germline assignment: CDR1 MNHGY and CDR2 SAAAGT. CDR3 size: 15 residues. The CDR3 coding sequence is TGTGCCAGCAGTCGCCGCAGGGAGAACACCGGGGAGCTGTTTTTT. Protein: CASSRRRENTGELFF.

This clone was found once. This chain links TRBV7-9 with TRBJ2-5; 7 bases line up with TRBD1. In germline, CDR1 is SEHNR, CDR2 FQNEAQ (reference sequence). V gave up 5 bases and J gave up 2 bases; unmatched junction bases: 8. CDR3 length: 15 residues. The CDR3 bases are TGTGCCAGCAGCCCCCCTGGGACAGTACAAGAGACCCAGTACTTC. It encodes CASSPPGTVQETQYF.

This clone was seen only once. This chain connects TRBV4-2 to TRBJ1-5, with D hard to call. V lost 0 bases and J lost 3, with 12 bases in between. CDR1 LGHNA and CDR2 YNFKEQ come from the germline V gene. The CDR3 extends over 16 amino acids. DNA of the CDR3: TGTGCCAGCAGCCAAGATCTCACGGAGATCAATCAGCCCCAGCATTTT. Translating it yields CASSQDLTEINQPQHF.

The J gene is TRBJ2-7, the V gene TRBV2; D may be TRBD2 (6 bases). The CDR3 has 15 residues. Germline loops: CDR1 SNHLY, CDR2 FYNNEI. Between the trimmed V and J ends, which lost 8 bases and 0 bases, there was a span of 17 bases. This CDR3 reads CASSSGRGPSYEQYF. The CDR3 DNA reads TGTGCCAGCTCCTCGGGGCGGGGACCCTCCTACGAGCAGTACTTC. Looking up the rest from reference TRBV2 and TRBJ2-7 gives the full variable domain: EPEVTQTPSHQVTQMGQEVILRCVPISNHLYFYWYRQILGQKVEFLVSFYNNEISEKSEIFDDQFSVERPDGSNFTLKIRSTKLEDSAMYFCASSSGRGPSYEQYFGPGTRLTVT.

The V and J genes are TRBV7-3 and TRBJ2-1; D remains ambiguous. CDR3 length equals 14 residues. The V end was cut by 1 base, the J end by 4 bases, with 8 bases between. The germline V gene encodes CDR1 SGHTA and CDR2 FQGTGA. As DNA, the CDR3 is TGTGCCAGCAGCTTAAACGGTGGTTACAATGAGCAGTTCTTC. Translating it yields CASSLNGGYNEQFF.

The chain uses TRBV5-1 and TRBJ2-3; no clear D gene. The CDR3 has 14 residues. Trimming shortened V by 1 base and J by 2 bases, and 8 bases separated the two germline ends. Looked up from germline, CDR1 is SGHRS and CDR2 is YFSETQ. As DNA, the CDR3 is TGCGCCAGCAGCTTGCTGGGCGACACAGATACGCAGTATTTT. As protein: CASSLLGDTDTQYF.

The gene calls are TRBV6-1 and TRBJ1-3; a possible D gene is TRBD1 (5 bases). The V gene lost 11 bases and the J gene lost 0 bases, with 14 bases spanning the gap. Looked up from germline, CDR1 is MNHNS and CDR2 is SASEGT. The CDR3 covers 14 residues. Here the CDR3 DNA reads TGTGCCCCCAGGGACTGCAACTCTGGAAACACCATATATTTT. It translates to CAPRDCNSGNTIYF.

The chain joins TRBV5-6 to TRBJ2-3, with 9 bases lining up with TRBD2. The V gene end was trimmed by 0 bases and the J gene end by 2 bases; junction bases not matched to a gene: 4. Looked up from germline, CDR1 is SGHDT and CDR2 is YYEEEE. The CDR3 has 16 residues. In nucleotides, the CDR3 is TGTGCCAGCAGCTTGGAGGAGCGGGGGGCCACAGATACGCAGTATTTT. This gives the protein CASSLEERGATDTQYF.

This rearrangement joins TRBV6-6 to TRBJ1-2, with 7 bases aligning to TRBD1. The junction had 10 bases not matched to a gene; V was cut back by 8 bases and J by 4 bases. Germline lookup yields CDR1 MNHNY and CDR2 SVGAGI (reference sequence). The CDR3 contains 14 residues. The CDR3 sequence is CASYEIQGFYGYTF. The CDR3 DNA sequence: TGTGCCAGCTACGAGATACAGGGGTTCTATGGCTACACCTTC.

The rearrangement uses TRBV28 and TRBJ2-1; TRBD2 aligns across 10 bases. CDR1 and CDR2 (germline): MDHEN, SYDVKM. The V segment lost 7 bases and the J segment 3 bases; nucleotides outside the gene matches: 3. This CDR3 is built from 14 residues. DNA for the CDR3: TGTGCCAGCATTAGGACTAGCGGCTACAATGAGCAGTTCTTC. It translates to CASIRTSGYNEQFF.

The rearrangement links TRBV19 to TRBJ2-7; 11 bases fit TRBD2. There are 15 residues in the CDR3. Unmatched junction bases numbered 5, after V lost 5 bases and J lost 2 bases. Germline V lookup: CDR1 LNHDA, CDR2 SQIVND (reference sequence). The DNA of the CDR3 is TGTGCCAGTAGTCCAGAACTAGCGGGAGCCTACGAGCAGTACTTC. Protein sequence: CASSPELAGAYEQYF.

The chain combines TRBV25-1 with TRBJ1-2; no clear D gene. CDR3 length: 15 residues. Trimming removed 2 bases at V and 7 bases at J, with 17 bases between. CDR1 and CDR2 from the germline V gene are MGHDK and SYGVNS. CDR3 nucleotide sequence: TGTGCCAGCAGTGAAGACTCAACCCCAAGTGGTGGCTACACCTTC. Protein product: CASSEDSTPSGGYTF.

This chain connects TRBV5-1 to TRBJ2-3; 14 bases agree with TRBD2. The CDR3 contains 18 residues. The V and J ends lost 4 bases and 2 bases, in that order; junction bases with no gene match: 9. CDR1 and CDR2 from the germline V gene are SGHRS and YFSETQ. The CDR3: CASSGGTSGRSFTDTQYF. In nucleotides, the CDR3 is TGCGCCAGCAGCGGGGGGACTAGCGGGAGAAGCTTCACAGATACGCAGTATTTT. The full variable domain, in which reference TRBV5-1 and TRBJ2-3 provide the parts outside the CDR3, is KAGVTQTPRYLIKTRGQQVTLSCSPISGHRSVSWYQQTPGQGLQFLFEYFSETQRNKGNFPGRFSGRQFSNSRSEMNVSTLELGDSALYLCASSGGTSGRSFTDTQYFGPGTRLTVL.

This clone was seen just once. The chain uses TRBV7-3 and TRBJ2-5; TRBD2 matches 11 bases. The CDR3 totals 15 residues. Germline V lookup: CDR1 SGHTA, CDR2 FQGTGA. Trimming cost V 5 bases and J 4 bases; bases outside gene matches: 6. CDR3 coding DNA: TGTGCCAGCAGCCAAGGGACTAGCGGCATAGAGACCCAGTACTTC. Translating gives CASSQGTSGIETQYF.

This chain uses TRBV10-3 with TRBJ1-4; 9 nucleotides match TRBD1. Unmatched junction bases numbered 10, after V lost 10 bases and J lost 7 bases. Germline assignment: CDR1 ENHRY and CDR2 SYGVKD. The CDR3 loop spans 14 amino acids. The CDR3 region is CASWTGASGEKLFF. Written as DNA, the CDR3 is TGTGCCAGCTGGACAGGGGCCTCAGGTGAAAAACTGTTTTTT.

This clone was seen a single time. The chain has TRBV11-2 and TRBJ1-5; D unclear. V was trimmed by 1 base and J by 7 bases, leaving 8 bases between them. The CDR3 sequence is 13 residues long. Germline V gene sequence: CDR1 SGHAT, CDR2 FQNNGV. The CDR3 loop is CASSLGPEQPQHF. CDR3 bases: TGTGCCAGCAGCTTAGGGCCCGAGCAGCCCCAGCATTTT.

This chain uses TRBV30 with TRBJ2-3, with D tentatively TRBD2 (7 bases). CDR1 is GTSNPN and CDR2 is SVGIG in the germline V gene (reference sequence). The CDR3 is 21 amino acids. The V gene lost 0 bases and the J gene lost 0 bases, with 28 bases spanning the gap. The CDR3 DNA follows: TGTGCCTGGAGTGTACGCCCTGACACTTCGGGTTGGGGGGGCAGCACAGATACGCAGTATTTT. It encodes CAWSVRPDTSGWGGSTDTQYF.

This clone was observed a few times. This rearrangement joins TRBV25-1 to TRBJ1-6; tentative D call: TRBD1 (5 bases). The V and J ends lost 3 bases and 1 base respectively, with 13 bases between them. The CDR3 is 17 amino acids. Germline lookup yields CDR1 MGHDK and CDR2 SYGVNS. In nucleotides, the CDR3 is TGTGCCAGCAGTGATGCAGGGAGTAGGTCCTATAATTCACCCCTCCACTTT. This sequence encodes CASSDAGSRSYNSPLHF.

CDR3 in DNA: TGTGCCAGCACCATTGGTCCACCTCCGGGCGAGCAGTACTTC. Translating gives CASTIGPPPGEQYF. The chain couples TRBV5-6 to TRBJ2-7; D not resolved. Per germline, CDR1 SGHDT and CDR2 YYEEEE. This CDR3 contains 14 residues. The V end was cut by 6 bases, the J end by 6 bases, with 19 bases between.